What follows are 13 T cell receptor beta chains derived from one specimen sequenced in a study of Ad26.COV2.S vaccination and SARS-CoV-2 variants. TCRdb's table, derived via immunoSEQ multiplex PCR, lists solely in-frame clones and lacks some. The sample includes under 300,000 clones, roughly 87% of them seen just once. Treatment reported: around 19 received Ad26.COV2.S at low or high dose, single or two shots; about 5 received placebo; per-sample allocation not given. The study sampled participants on day 63 after the first vaccine or placebo injection. Source: peripheral blood, taken in a trial of Ad26.COV2.S vaccine versus placebo. These receptors were collected from a person aged 18-65 years who received the Ad26.COV2.S COVID-19 vaccine or a placebo.

The chain carries TRBV9 and TRBJ2-1, with 10 bases identical to TRBD2. After removal of 4 bases from V and 9 bases from J, the junction contained 10 bases not matched to a gene. Germline lookup yields CDR1 SGDLS and CDR2 YYNGEE. The CDR3 has 15 amino acids. CDR3 residues: CASSSRPSGRSEQFF. The CDR3 DNA is TGTGCCAGCAGCTCTCGCCCTAGCGGGAGAAGTGAGCAGTTCTTC.

This clone appeared once. V is TRBV2 and J is TRBJ2-1; TRBD2 aligns across 9 bases. The CDR3 is 15 residues long. Germline V CDR1 and CDR2: SNHLY, FYNNEI. The V and J ends lost 8 bases and 1 base, in that order; junction bases with no gene match: 6. CDR3 residues: CASRRAGGSYNEQFF. CDR3 DNA: TGTGCCAGCCGAAGAGCGGGAGGATCCTACAATGAGCAGTTCTTC.

The gene calls are TRBV5-1 and TRBJ2-6, with 9 bases aligning to TRBD1. Trimming removed 0 bases from V and 2 bases from J; junction bases left unmatched: 6. CDR3 length equals 18 residues. Germline-derived CDR1 and CDR2 are SGHRS and YFSETQ. CDR3 protein: CASSLGGQGIAGANVLTF. The DNA for the CDR3 is TGCGCCAGCAGCTTGGGCGGACAGGGGATTGCTGGGGCCAACGTCCTGACTTTC. Supplemented by reference TRBV5-1 and TRBJ2-6, the full variable domain reads KAGVTQTPRYLIKTRGQQVTLSCSPISGHRSVSWYQQTPGQGLQFLFEYFSETQRNKGNFPGRFSGRQFSNSRSEMNVSTLELGDSALYLCASSLGGQGIAGANVLTFGAGSRLTVL.

This clone has only one observation. This chain uses TRBV5-6 with TRBJ2-2; TRBD2 aligns across 14 bases. Per germline, CDR1 SGHDT and CDR2 YYEEEE. The CDR3 loop spans 19 amino acids. The trim removed 4 bases at V and 5 bases at J, leaving 13 bases unmatched. The CDR3 reads CASSPDSGTSGRGTGELFF. CDR3 DNA sequence: TGTGCCAGCAGCCCCGACTCCGGGACTAGCGGGAGAGGTACCGGGGAGCTGTTTTTT.

Only one count was recorded for this clone. The rearrangement uses TRBV9 and TRBJ2-1; TRBD2 aligns across 9 bases. CDR1 is SGDLS, CDR2 YYNGEE, per germline. With V trimmed by 4 bases and J by 7 bases, 15 bases remained unmatched. The CDR3 totals 17 residues. CDR3 in DNA: TGTGCCAGCAGCCTCACCCTTAGCGGGAGTGCGTATAATGAGCAGTTCTTC. Translating gives CASSLTLSGSAYNEQFF.

This chain joins TRBV7-2 and TRBJ1-1, with 8 bases identical to TRBD1. This CDR3 region has 14 residues. With V trimmed by 6 bases and J by 5 bases, 8 bases remained unmatched. In germline, CDR1 is SGHTA, CDR2 FQGNSA. The CDR3: CASRPGQGGTEAFF. The CDR3, as DNA: TGTGCCAGCAGACCCGGACAGGGAGGGACTGAAGCTTTCTTT.

CDR3 sequence: CASSLRGGTQETQYF. The CDR3 DNA sequence: TGTGCCAGCAGCTTGAGAGGGGGCACACAAGAGACCCAGTACTTC. V is TRBV5-6 and J is TRBJ2-5, with 7 bases fitting TRBD1. The junction had 5 bases not matched to a gene; V was cut back by 1 base and J by 2 bases. CDR1 is SGHDT, CDR2 YYEEEE, per germline. The CDR3 is 15 amino acids. Drawing the rest from reference TRBV5-6 and TRBJ2-5, the complete variable domain is DAGVTQSPTHLIKTRGQQVTLRCSPKSGHDTVSWYQQALGQGPQFIFQYYEEEERQRGNFPDRFSGHQFPNYSSELNVNALLLGDSALYLCASSLRGGTQETQYFGPGTRLLVL.

The table lists this clone with a count of one. The rearrangement uses TRBV5-1 and TRBJ1-1; 7 nucleotides agree with TRBD1. The CDR3 covers 15 residues. Germline trimming cut 1 base from V and 6 bases from J; bases unmatched to any gene: 9. The germline CDR1 and CDR2 sequences are SGHRS and YFSETQ. CDR3 sequence reads: CASSLRPTGEAEAFF. As DNA, the CDR3 is TGCGCCAGCAGCTTGAGACCCACAGGGGAGGCTGAAGCTTTCTTT.

The chain joins TRBV4-1 to TRBJ2-3, with a weak D call TRBD2 (6 bases). This CDR3 is 16 amino acids long. Germline V gives CDR1 MGHRA, CDR2 YSYEKL. Between the trimmed V and J ends, which lost 1 base and 0 bases, there was a span of 11 bases. CDR3 residues: CASSQVSGSSTDTQYF. CDR3 bases: TGCGCCAGCAGCCAAGTAAGCGGGTCTAGCACAGATACGCAGTATTTT.

The chain uses TRBV10-3 and TRBJ1-2, with 8 bases fitting TRBD1. The CDR3 is made up of 14 amino acids. Germline loops: CDR1 ENHRY, CDR2 SYGVKD. Germline trimming cut 10 bases from V and 8 bases from J; bases unmatched to any gene: 15. CDR3 nucleotides: TGTGCCACCGGACAGGGAAGTGGGGGGACCGGCTACACCTTC. Its translation: CATGQGSGGTGYTF.

The chain combines TRBV27 with TRBJ2-7, with 7 bases matching TRBD1. The CDR3 contains 16 residues. Germline trimming cut 4 bases from V and 1 base from J; bases unmatched to any gene: 10. Germline assignment: CDR1 MNHEY and CDR2 SMNVEV (reference sequence). CDR3 sequence reads: CASSSVGGQHSYEQYF. CDR3 DNA sequence: TGTGCCAGCAGTTCCGTTGGGGGACAGCATTCCTACGAGCAGTACTTC.

The chain is built from TRBV6-1 and TRBJ2-7; D is unresolved. CDR3 length: 15 residues. The germline CDR1 and CDR2 sequences are MNHNS and SASEGT. V dropped 1 base and J dropped 3 bases, with 13 bases sitting between them. CDR3 amino acids: CASSEGGRLFYEQYV. CDR3 DNA sequence: TGTGCCAGCAGTGAAGGGGGTAGGTTATTCTACGAGCAGTACGTC.

J is TRBJ2-7 and V is TRBV6-1; 12 bases are a match to TRBD1. This CDR3 region has 16 residues. The germline V gene encodes CDR1 MNHNS and CDR2 SASEGT. With V trimmed by 3 bases and J by 5 bases, 8 bases remained unmatched. In DNA form, the CDR3 reads TGTGCCAGCAGTGAGGAGGGAGGGACAGGGGGCAACGAGCAGTACGTC. It codes for CASSEEGGTGGNEQYV.